This is a list of T cell receptor beta chains from one sample in a study of blood T cell repertoires in COVID-19. Profiled with immunoSEQ multiplex PCR; TCRdb holds only in-frame clones, not every one. There are over 100,000 clones in the sample; roughly 89% occur only once, and 4.5% to 6% lies in the top ten. The sample consisted of peripheral blood. The origin of the receptors is a human donor in a cohort sampled during active COVID-19. The CDR3 runs from the conserved cysteine through the conserved F or W. Fields, in order: clone size, J gene, V gene, D gene, CDR3 protein, CDR3 DNA. A D gene is named only where the DNA matches it firmly. Clone size, where shown, is once, few, many, or a class for clones that have expanded.

clone_size: .
j_call: TRBJ2-5
v_call: TRBV28
d_call: TRBD1
cdr3_aa: CASSRDRAQETQYF
cdr3_nt: TGTGCCAGCAGTCGGGACAGGGCGCAAGAGACCCAGTACTTC

clone_size: .
j_call: TRBJ2-6
v_call: TRBV5-6
d_call: TRBD1
cdr3_aa: CASSRGTGSSGANVLTF
cdr3_nt: TGTGCCAGCAGCCGCGGGACAGGATCCTCTGGGGCCAACGTCCTGACTTTC

clone_size: .
j_call: TRBJ1-3
v_call: TRBV4-2
d_call: .
cdr3_aa: CASSQEGGEQGLSRDTIYF
cdr3_nt: TGTGCCAGCAGCCAAGAGGGTGGGGAACAGGGTCTCAGTCGGGACACCATATATTTT

clone_size: .
j_call: TRBJ1-2
v_call: TRBV5-8
d_call: TRBD1
cdr3_aa: CASSLRDSNYGYTF
cdr3_nt: TGTGCCAGCAGCTTAAGGGACAGCAACTATGGCTACACCTTC

clone_size: .
j_call: TRBJ2-2
v_call: TRBV10-2
d_call: .
cdr3_aa: CATGVPERNTGELFF
cdr3_nt: TGCGCCACGGGGGTACCCGAACGAAACACCGGGGAGCTGTTTTTT

clone_size: .
j_call: TRBJ2-7
v_call: TRBV28
d_call: .
cdr3_aa: CASTSGGLSYEQYF
cdr3_nt: TGTGCCAGCACCAGTGGCGGGCTCTCCTACGAGCAGTACTTC

clone_size: once
j_call: TRBJ2-3
v_call: TRBV10-3
d_call: .
cdr3_aa: CAISDSRGSTDTQYF
cdr3_nt: TGTGCCATCAGTGACTCTAGAGGGAGCACAGATACGCAGTATTTT

clone_size: .
j_call: TRBJ1-6
v_call: TRBV10-3
d_call: TRBD1
cdr3_aa: CAIRDREGDSPLHF
cdr3_nt: TGTGCCATCAGGGACAGGGAAGGTGATTCACCCCTCCACTTT

clone_size: .
j_call: TRBJ2-3
v_call: TRBV27
d_call: .
cdr3_aa: CASRQSGGRTDTQYF
cdr3_nt: TGTGCCAGCAGACAATCCGGGGGGCGCACAGATACGCAGTATTTT

clone_size: once
j_call: TRBJ2-3
v_call: TRBV3-1/TRBV3-2
d_call: TRBD2
cdr3_aa: CASSQEGLAGGGTDTQYF
cdr3_nt: TGTGCCAGCAGCCAAGAGGGACTAGCGGGAGGCGGCACAGATACGCAGTATTTT

clone_size: once
j_call: TRBJ1-1
v_call: TRBV6-6
d_call: .
cdr3_aa: CASSLQGQGTEAFF
cdr3_nt: TGTGCCAGCAGTTTACAGGGTCAGGGCACTGAAGCTTTCTTT

clone_size: .
j_call: TRBJ1-4
v_call: TRBV7-9
d_call: TRBD1
cdr3_aa: CASSLGDSFWEKLFF
cdr3_nt: TGTGCCAGCAGCTTAGGGGACAGCTTTTGGGAAAAACTGTTTTTT

clone_size: few
j_call: TRBJ1-3
v_call: TRBV7-9
d_call: .
cdr3_aa: CASSLGANTIYF
cdr3_nt: TGTGCCAGCAGCTTAGGGGCAAACACCATATATTTT

clone_size: .
j_call: TRBJ2-4
v_call: TRBV13
d_call: TRBD2
cdr3_aa: CASSLSGRYPNIQYF
cdr3_nt: TGTGCCAGCAGTCTCAGCGGGAGGTACCCAAACATTCAGTACTTC

clone_size: .
j_call: TRBJ2-7
v_call: TRBV19
d_call: .
cdr3_aa: CASSRVRGNYYEQYF
cdr3_nt: TGTGCCAGTAGTAGGGTTCGAGGAAATTACTACGAGCAGTACTTC

clone_size: .
j_call: TRBJ2-1
v_call: TRBV6-5
d_call: .
cdr3_aa: CASKSVATGHEQFF
cdr3_nt: TGTGCCAGCAAATCGGTAGCTACAGGACACGAGCAGTTCTTC

clone_size: .
j_call: TRBJ2-1
v_call: TRBV10-1
d_call: TRBD1
cdr3_aa: CANKTGQGTYNEQFF
cdr3_nt: TGCGCCAACAAAACGGGACAGGGGACCTACAATGAGCAGTTCTTC

clone_size: .
j_call: TRBJ1-1
v_call: TRBV30
d_call: .
cdr3_aa: CAWSLETENTEAFF
cdr3_nt: TGTGCCTGGAGTTTGGAGACAGAGAACACTGAAGCTTTCTTT

clone_size: .
j_call: TRBJ2-1
v_call: TRBV10-3
d_call: .
cdr3_aa: CAISAGGSGYNEQFF
cdr3_nt: TGTGCCATCAGCGCCGGGGGTAGCGGATACAATGAGCAGTTCTTC

clone_size: .
j_call: TRBJ1-1
v_call: TRBV7-6
d_call: .
cdr3_aa: CASSLEQNTEAFF
cdr3_nt: TGTGCCAGCAGCTTAGAACAGAACACTGAAGCTTTCTTT

clone_size: .
j_call: TRBJ2-5
v_call: TRBV19
d_call: TRBD2
cdr3_aa: CASTSDRTSGKETQYF
cdr3_nt: TGTGCCAGTACTTCAGACAGGACTAGCGGGAAAGAGACCCAGTACTTC

clone_size: .
j_call: TRBJ2-2
v_call: TRBV10-3
d_call: .
cdr3_aa: CAISVEPPATGELFF
cdr3_nt: TGTGCCATCAGTGTGGAGCCCCCCGCGACCGGGGAGCTGTTTTTT

clone_size: .
j_call: TRBJ2-1
v_call: TRBV28
d_call: .
cdr3_aa: CASNQQGLGEQFF
cdr3_nt: TGTGCCAGCAACCAACAGGGTTTAGGAGAGCAGTTCTTC

clone_size: .
j_call: TRBJ2-7
v_call: TRBV4-1
d_call: .
cdr3_aa: CASSQGHGAYEQYF
cdr3_nt: TGCGCCAGCAGCCAGGGACACGGCGCCTACGAGCAGTACTTC

clone_size: .
j_call: TRBJ1-5
v_call: TRBV19
d_call: .
cdr3_aa: CASSLFFTGYNQPQHF
cdr3_nt: TGTGCCAGTAGTTTGTTTTTTACAGGCTACAATCAGCCCCAGCATTTT

clone_size: .
j_call: TRBJ2-2
v_call: TRBV12-3/TRBV12-4
d_call: .
cdr3_aa: CASSRSGTGELFF
cdr3_nt: TGTGCCAGCAGCCGATCAGGGACCGGGGAGCTGTTTTTT

clone_size: .
j_call: TRBJ2-2
v_call: TRBV27
d_call: .
cdr3_aa: CASSLYITGELFF
cdr3_nt: TGTGCCAGCAGTTTATACATTACCGGGGAGCTGTTTTTT

clone_size: .
j_call: TRBJ2-3
v_call: TRBV28
d_call: TRBD1
cdr3_aa: CASSLRDRSTDTQYF
cdr3_nt: TGTGCCAGCAGTTTACGGGACAGGAGCACAGATACGCAGTATTTT

clone_size: .
j_call: TRBJ2-7
v_call: TRBV19
d_call: .
cdr3_aa: CASSQGSWVSYEQYF
cdr3_nt: TGTGCCAGTAGCCAGGGGTCCTGGGTGTCCTACGAGCAGTACTTC

clone_size: .
j_call: TRBJ1-2
v_call: TRBV11-2
d_call: .
cdr3_aa: CASSLEGPYGYTF
cdr3_nt: TGTGCCAGCAGCTTAGAGGGGCCATATGGCTACACCTTC

clone_size: .
j_call: TRBJ2-1
v_call: TRBV6-4
d_call: TRBD2
cdr3_aa: CASSSSGSSGGDEQFF
cdr3_nt: TGTGCCAGCAGTTCATCGGGTTCTAGCGGGGGGGATGAGCAGTTCTTC

clone_size: once
j_call: TRBJ2-3
v_call: TRBV24-1
d_call: TRBD2
cdr3_aa: CATSDLGLAGGPYSTDTQYF
cdr3_nt: TGTGCCACCAGTGACCTCGGACTAGCGGGAGGGCCGTATAGCACAGATACGCAGTATTTT

clone_size: .
j_call: TRBJ1-1
v_call: TRBV28
d_call: .
cdr3_aa: CASSSGVRTEAFF
cdr3_nt: TGTGCCAGCAGTTCAGGGGTTAGGACTGAAGCTTTCTTT

clone_size: .
j_call: TRBJ2-1
v_call: TRBV7-2
d_call: TRBD2
cdr3_aa: CASSSTSGVYEQFF
cdr3_nt: TGTGCCAGCAGCTCTACTAGCGGGGTCTATGAGCAGTTCTTC

clone_size: .
j_call: TRBJ2-3
v_call: TRBV29-1
d_call: TRBD2
cdr3_aa: CSVELERGVGDTQYF
cdr3_nt: TGCAGCGTTGAACTGGAGCGGGGGGTCGGAGATACGCAGTATTTT

clone_size: once
j_call: TRBJ2-1
v_call: TRBV7-6
d_call: TRBD2
cdr3_aa: CASSKPGLAGGEQFF
cdr3_nt: TGTGCCAGCAGCAAGCCGGGACTAGCGGGAGGTGAGCAGTTCTTC

clone_size: .
j_call: TRBJ1-6
v_call: TRBV19
d_call: .
cdr3_aa: CASTRHGEVDSPLHF
cdr3_nt: TGTGCCAGTACACGCCACGGGGAGGTTGATTCACCCCTCCACTTT

clone_size: .
j_call: TRBJ1-6
v_call: TRBV28
d_call: .
cdr3_aa: CASSLLQGGAYNSPLHF
cdr3_nt: TGTGCCAGCAGTCTCCTACAGGGTGGCGCCTATAATTCACCCCTCCACTTT

clone_size: .
j_call: TRBJ2-7
v_call: TRBV15
d_call: .
cdr3_aa: CATSPGGDDYEQYF
cdr3_nt: TGTGCCACCAGCCCGGGCGGGGATGACTACGAGCAGTACTTC

clone_size: .
j_call: TRBJ1-6
v_call: TRBV2
d_call: TRBD1
cdr3_aa: CASQGALYSPLHF
cdr3_nt: TGTGCCAGCCAGGGGGCCCTGTATTCACCCCTCCACTTT

clone_size: .
j_call: TRBJ1-2
v_call: TRBV18
d_call: TRBD1
cdr3_aa: CASSPTGAGYTF
cdr3_nt: TGTGCCAGCTCACCCACAGGGGCTGGCTACACCTTC

clone_size: .
j_call: TRBJ2-3
v_call: TRBV19
d_call: .
cdr3_aa: CASSMRSSTDTQYF
cdr3_nt: TGTGCCAGTAGTATGCGGTCTAGCACAGATACGCAGTATTTT

clone_size: .
j_call: TRBJ2-7
v_call: TRBV5-1
d_call: TRBD1
cdr3_aa: CASSGTTGGPYEQYF
cdr3_nt: TGCGCCAGCAGCGGCACGACAGGGGGCCCCTACGAGCAGTACTTC

clone_size: .
j_call: TRBJ2-5
v_call: TRBV18
d_call: TRBD2
cdr3_aa: CASSLSGGNQETQYF
cdr3_nt: TGTGCCAGCTCACTTAGCGGGGGTAACCAAGAGACCCAGTACTTC

clone_size: .
j_call: TRBJ1-6
v_call: TRBV2
d_call: .
cdr3_aa: CASSTGNSPLHF
cdr3_nt: TGTGCCAGCAGTACAGGGAATTCACCCCTCCACTTT

clone_size: .
j_call: TRBJ1-5
v_call: TRBV5-1
d_call: TRBD1
cdr3_aa: CASSPTGKGEPQHF
cdr3_nt: TGCGCCAGCAGCCCGACAGGGAAAGGGGAGCCCCAGCATTTT

clone_size: .
j_call: TRBJ2-7
v_call: TRBV5-1
d_call: .
cdr3_aa: CASSLGYYEQYF
cdr3_nt: TGCGCCAGCAGCTTGGGCTACTACGAGCAGTACTTC